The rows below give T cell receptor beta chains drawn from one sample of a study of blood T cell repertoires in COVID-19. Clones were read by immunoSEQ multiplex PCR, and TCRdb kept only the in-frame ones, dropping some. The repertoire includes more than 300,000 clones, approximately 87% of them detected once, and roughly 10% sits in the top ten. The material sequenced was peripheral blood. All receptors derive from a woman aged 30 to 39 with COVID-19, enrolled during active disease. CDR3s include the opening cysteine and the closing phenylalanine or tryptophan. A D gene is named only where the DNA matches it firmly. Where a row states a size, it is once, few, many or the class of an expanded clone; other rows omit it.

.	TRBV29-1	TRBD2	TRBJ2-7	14	CSVEDRGGTYEQYF	TGCAGCGTTGAAGATCGGGGGGGTACATACGAGCAGTACTTC
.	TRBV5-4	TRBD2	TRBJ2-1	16	CASSLDLAGAYNEQFF	TGTGCCAGCAGCTTGGATCTAGCGGGAGCATACAATGAGCAGTTCTTC
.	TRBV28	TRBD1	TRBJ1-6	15	CASSLAQGLNSPLHF	TGTGCCAGCAGCCTTGCACAGGGGCTGAATTCACCCCTCCACTTT
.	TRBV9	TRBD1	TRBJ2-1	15	CASSSTGGSYNEQFF	TGTGCCAGCAGCTCGACAGGGGGTTCGTACAATGAGCAGTTCTTC
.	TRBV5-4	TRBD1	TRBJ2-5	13	CASSRTGGETQYF	TGTGCCAGCAGTCGAACAGGGGGAGAGACCCAGTACTTC
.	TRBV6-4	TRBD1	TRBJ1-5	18	CASSRDRWAGHYNQPQHF	TGTGCCAGCAGCCGGGACAGGTGGGCCGGACACTACAATCAGCCCCAGCATTTT
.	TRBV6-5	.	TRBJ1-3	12	CASRAAGNTIYF	TGTGCCAGCAGGGCGGCTGGAAACACCATATATTTT
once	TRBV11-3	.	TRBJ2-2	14	CASSLTGNTGELFF	TGTGCCAGCAGCTTAACCGGGAACACCGGGGAGCTGTTTTTT
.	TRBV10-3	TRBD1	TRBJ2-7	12	CAIRTGGSEQYF	TGTGCCATCAGGACAGGGGGCTCCGAGCAGTACTTC
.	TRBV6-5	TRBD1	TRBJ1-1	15	CASSSGTVLQAEAFF	TGTGCCAGCAGTTCCGGGACAGTCCTCCAAGCTGAAGCTTTCTTT
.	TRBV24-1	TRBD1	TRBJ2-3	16	CATSDFDRVGNDTQYF	TGTGCCACCAGTGATTTTGACAGGGTGGGCAATGATACGCAGTATTTT
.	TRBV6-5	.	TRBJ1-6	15	CASSYSIRDNSPLHF	TGTGCCAGCAGTTACTCGATCAGGGATAATTCACCCCTCCACTTT
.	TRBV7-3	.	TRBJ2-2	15	CASSPESTEAGELFF	TGTGCCAGCAGCCCCGAATCGACAGAGGCCGGGGAGCTGTTTTTT
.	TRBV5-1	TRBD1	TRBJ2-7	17	CASSWTPGQGVSYEQYF	TGCGCCAGCAGCTGGACTCCGGGACAGGGGGTATCCTACGAGCAGTACTTC
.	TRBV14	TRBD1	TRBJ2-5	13	CASSQGGGETQYF	TGTGCCAGCAGCCAAGGAGGGGGCGAGACCCAGTACTTC
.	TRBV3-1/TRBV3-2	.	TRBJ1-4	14	CASSQGPLLGKLFF	TGTGCCAGCAGCCAAGGCCCCCTCCTCGGAAAACTGTTTTTT
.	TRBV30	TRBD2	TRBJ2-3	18	CAWSVLAGEMVGTDTQYF	TGTGCCTGGAGCGTACTAGCGGGAGAGATGGTAGGAACAGATACGCAGTATTTT
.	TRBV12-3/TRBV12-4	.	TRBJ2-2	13	CASSPIRSGELFF	TGTGCCAGCAGCCCTATAAGATCCGGGGAGCTGTTTTTT
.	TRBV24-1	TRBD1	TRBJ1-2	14	CATSGQGLNYGYTF	TGTGCCACCAGTGGACAGGGATTGAACTATGGCTACACCTTC
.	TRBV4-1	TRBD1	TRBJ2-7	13	CASSGTASYEQYF	TGCGCCAGCTCCGGGACAGCGTCCTACGAGCAGTACTTC
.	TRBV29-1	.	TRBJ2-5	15	CSARIGVGTVETQYF	TGCAGCGCCCGAATAGGAGTCGGGACTGTAGAGACCCAGTACTTC
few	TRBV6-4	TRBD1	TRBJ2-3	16	CASSAGQGGSTDTQYF	TGTGCCAGCAGTGCGGGACAGGGCGGAAGCACAGATACGCAGTATTTT
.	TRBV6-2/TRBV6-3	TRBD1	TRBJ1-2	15	CASSYSGTALYGYTF	TGTGCCAGCAGTTACTCAGGGACAGCTCTGTATGGCTACACCTTC
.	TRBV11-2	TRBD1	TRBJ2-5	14	CASSLGQGGETQYF	TGTGCCAGCAGCTTAGGACAGGGGGGGGAGACCCAGTACTTC
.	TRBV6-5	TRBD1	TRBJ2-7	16	CASSYLGTGEGYEQYF	TGTGCCAGCAGTTACCTAGGGACAGGGGAAGGGTACGAGCAGTACTTC
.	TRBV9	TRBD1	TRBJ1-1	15	CASSPYRQGNTEAFF	TGTGCCAGCAGCCCTTATCGACAGGGGAACACTGAAGCTTTCTTT
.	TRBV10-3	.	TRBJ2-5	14	CAISPQRAEETQYF	TGTGCCATCAGCCCCCAGCGAGCTGAAGAGACCCAGTACTTC
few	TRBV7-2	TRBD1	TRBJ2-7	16	CASSIGPGQGRSEQYF	TGTGCCAGCAGCATCGGACCGGGACAGGGAAGATCCGAGCAGTACTTC
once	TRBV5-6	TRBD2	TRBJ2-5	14	CASFVLAEEETQYF	TGTGCCAGCTTCGTCCTAGCGGAGGAAGAGACCCAGTACTTC
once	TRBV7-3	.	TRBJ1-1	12	CASSTFSGRPFF	TGTGCCAGCAGCACATTTTCAGGGCGACCTTTCTTT
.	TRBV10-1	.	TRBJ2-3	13	CASSEDNTDTQYF	TGCGCCAGCAGTGAGGACAACACAGATACGCAGTATTTT
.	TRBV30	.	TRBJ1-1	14	CAWKKLTGNTEAFF	TGTGCCTGGAAAAAACTAACAGGGAACACTGAAGCTTTCTTT
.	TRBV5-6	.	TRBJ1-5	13	CASSPGQLRPQHF	TGTGCCAGCAGCCCAGGGCAGTTGAGGCCCCAGCATTTT
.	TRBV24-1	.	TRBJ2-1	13	CATSGKGVNEQFF	TGTGCCACCAGTGGAAAGGGGGTCAATGAGCAGTTCTTC
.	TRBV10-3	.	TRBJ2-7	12	CAISEQLGVRYF	TGTGCCATCAGTGAACAATTAGGGGTCAGGTACTTC
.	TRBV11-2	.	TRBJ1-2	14	CASSSYLFNYGYTF	TGTGCCAGCAGCTCCTATCTCTTTAACTATGGCTACACCTTC
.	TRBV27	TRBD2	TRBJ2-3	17	CASSFRAGGPYTDTQYF	TGTGCCAGCAGTTTTCGGGCGGGAGGTCCTTACACAGATACGCAGTATTTT
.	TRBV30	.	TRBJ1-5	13	CAWARQNNQPQHF	TGTGCCTGGGCGCGACAGAACAATCAGCCCCAGCATTTT
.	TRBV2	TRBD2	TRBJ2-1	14	CASRGLAGSGEQFF	TGTGCCAGCCGTGGACTAGCGGGATCGGGAGAGCAGTTCTTC
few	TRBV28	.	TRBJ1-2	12	CASSPRAYGYTF	TGTGCCAGCAGTCCCAGGGCCTATGGCTACACCTTC